These 26 T cell receptor beta chains originate from one sample sequenced in a study of cytomegalovirus exposure and HLA in healthy donors (dated by TCRdb to 2016 to 2017). Library preparation was by the immunoSEQ multiplex PCR assay. A mixture of 60 forward primers for TCR Vbeta segments and 13 reverse primers for TCR Jbeta segments was used in the multiplex PCR. In its TCRdb copy, this immuneACCESS table keeps in-frame sequences only and misses some clones. Where compared with another copy, unresolved V genes explain less than half of these, and the others have no known cause. In this sample the table shows about 75,000 clones, roughly 86% of which occur a single time. The top ten hold 1.9% of the sample. The specimen was PBMCs. The receptor set was obtained from a man between 18 and 29 years old in good health and CMV-seronegative.

V gene TRBV2 combines with J gene TRBJ1-2; TRBD1 aligns across 9 bases. Germline CDR1 SNHLY, CDR2 FYNNEI. Unmatched junction bases numbered 8, after V lost 1 base and J lost 5 bases. The CDR3 runs 16 residues. The CDR3 is CASSEVDRGFRYGYTF. The CDR3, as DNA: TGTGCCAGCAGTGAAGTGGACAGGGGATTTAGGTATGGCTACACCTTC.

The chain links TRBV18 to TRBJ2-7; maybe TRBD2 (6 bases). The CDR3 runs to 13 residues. Germline V CDR1 and CDR2: KGHSH, LQKENI. The V end lost 6 bases, the J end lost 4 bases, and 13 bases lay between the germline ends. The CDR3 loop is CASSRLDSYEQYF. CDR3 nucleotides: TGTGCCAGCTCCCGACTAGATTCGTACGAGCAGTACTTC.

Notes on this clone: This sample includes further DNA sequences coding for the same CDR3. The chain recombines TRBV9 with TRBJ2-5; 7 bases map to TRBD1. The germline V gene has CDR1 SGDLS and CDR2 YYNGEE. Unmatched junction bases numbered 4, after V lost 0 bases and J lost 2 bases. CDR3 length equals 15 residues. The DNA for the CDR3 is TGTGCCAGCAGCGTAGCTGCAGGGGGTCAAGAGACCCAGTACTTC. Protein sequence: CASSVAAGGQETQYF.

The rearrangement joins TRBV7-9 to TRBJ2-3; TRBD1 might be the D (6 bases). The CDR3 loop spans 17 amino acids. V was cut by 5 bases and J by 0 bases, with 18 bases left in between. Germline CDR1 reads SEHNR; CDR2 reads FQNEAQ (reference sequence). The DNA of the CDR3 is TGTGCCAGCAGCATCCGTCGACAGGTCGCTAGCACAGATACGCAGTATTTT. Its translation: CASSIRRQVASTDTQYF.

The chain links TRBV7-8 to TRBJ1-1, with D perhaps matching TRBD1 (6 bases). Germline CDR1 is SGHVS and CDR2 is FQNEAQ. CDR3 length: 13 amino acids. With 1 base removed from V and 4 bases from J, the gap between germline ends came to 7 bases. CDR3 sequence (DNA): TGTGCCAGCAGCTTAGGAGGGGGCACTGAAGCTTTCTTT. As protein: CASSLGGGTEAFF. Combining the CDR3 with reference TRBV7-8 and TRBJ1-1 gives the whole variable domain GAGVSQSPRYKVAKRGQDVALRCDPISGHVSLFWYQQALGQGPEFLTYFQNEAQLDKSGLPSDRFFAERPEGSVSTLKIQRTQQEDSAVYLCASSLGGGTEAFFGQGTRLTVV.

The rearrangement uses TRBV5-1 and TRBJ2-7, with TRBD2 matching 7 bases. This CDR3 spans 15 amino acids. Germline V gives CDR1 SGHRS, CDR2 YFSETQ. J lost 0 bases, V lost 1 base, and 4 bases had no gene match. The CDR3 coding sequence is TGCGCCAGCAGCTTGCGGGAGCGGGGCTCCTACGAGCAGTACTTC. Translating gives CASSLRERGSYEQYF.

The chain employs TRBV19 and TRBJ2-1; 8 bases align to TRBD2. The trim removed 1 base at V and 7 bases at J, leaving 6 bases unmatched. Germline loops: CDR1 LNHDA, CDR2 SQIVND (reference sequence). The CDR3 contains 15 residues. The CDR3 spells CASSIGLSGSNEQFF. The CDR3 DNA reads TGTGCCAGTAGTATAGGACTAAGCGGGAGTAATGAGCAGTTCTTC.

V and J are TRBV9 and TRBJ1-4, with TRBD1 matching 12 bases. CDR1 and CDR2 (germline): SGDLS, YYNGEE. Losses at the gene ends were 3 bases for V and 9 bases for J; bases not matched to a gene: 6. The CDR3 has 15 amino acids. The chain's CDR3 is CASSGRDRGLKKLFF. CDR3 sequence (DNA): TGTGCCAGCAGCGGCCGGGACAGGGGGCTGAAAAAACTGTTTTTT.

The CDR3 sequence: CASSFIAGGGNEQFF. CDR3 nucleotides: TGCGCCAGCAGCTTTATAGCGGGAGGGGGCAATGAGCAGTTCTTC. This rearrangement joins TRBV5-1 to TRBJ2-1; the match to TRBD2 covers 11 bases. The CDR3 sequence is 15 residues long. Germline trimming cut 2 bases from V and 6 bases from J; bases unmatched to any gene: 4. Germline CDR1 SGHRS, CDR2 YFSETQ. Full variable domain (outside the CDR3, taken from reference TRBV5-1 and TRBJ2-1): KAGVTQTPRYLIKTRGQQVTLSCSPISGHRSVSWYQQTPGQGLQFLFEYFSETQRNKGNFPGRFSGRQFSNSRSEMNVSTLELGDSALYLCASSFIAGGGNEQFFGPGTRLTVL.

This clone was seen more than once but under ten times. The rearrangement uses TRBV2 and TRBJ2-2; 13 nucleotides align to TRBD2. This CDR3 spans 19 amino acids. After removal of 8 bases from V and 0 bases from J, the junction contained 12 bases not matched to a gene. CDR1 SNHLY and CDR2 FYNNEI come from the germline V gene. In nucleotides, the CDR3 is TGTGCCAGCTTTTCTCCGGGACTAGCGGGACCTACGAACACCGGGGAGCTGTTTTTT. Its translation is CASFSPGLAGPTNTGELFF.

The V and J genes are TRBV4-3 and TRBJ2-7, with D tentatively TRBD2 (6 bases). The CDR3 totals 16 residues. Germline assignment: CDR1 LGHNA and CDR2 YSLEER. V dropped 0 bases and J dropped 7 bases, with 19 bases sitting between them. The CDR3 loop is CASSQDPPGVAGEQYF. In DNA form, the CDR3 reads TGCGCCAGCAGCCAAGATCCCCCAGGAGTCGCGGGAGAGCAGTACTTC.

The J gene is TRBJ2-1, the V gene TRBV6-6, with 8 bases matching TRBD1. Losses at the gene ends were 4 bases for V and 2 bases for J; bases not matched to a gene: 1. Germline assignment: CDR1 MNHNY and CDR2 SVGAGI (reference sequence). This CDR3 is 14 amino acids long. Written as DNA, the CDR3 is TGTGCCAGCAGTTCGACAGGGGCCTACAATGAGCAGTTCTTC. Residues: CASSSTGAYNEQFF.

This CDR3 reads CASSFSINQPQHF. DNA of the CDR3: TGTGCCAGCAGTTTCAGTATCAATCAGCCCCAGCATTTT. V and J are TRBV27 and TRBJ1-5; D gene uncertain. The CDR3 is made up of 13 amino acids. Deletions cut 3 bases from V and 3 bases from J, with 6 bases between. Looked up from germline, CDR1 is MNHEY and CDR2 is SMNVEV (reference sequence).

The chain combines TRBV6-6 with TRBJ2-3; D gene ambiguous. Trimming cost V 8 bases and J 3 bases, with 6 bases left between them. Germline values: CDR1 MNHNY, CDR2 SVGAGI (reference sequence). The CDR3 runs 11 residues. The CDR3 DNA reads as TGTGCCAGCCTTCTAACAGATACGCAGTATTTT. Encoded protein: CASLLTDTQYF.

This chain joins TRBV10-2 and TRBJ2-1; no firm D call. The CDR3 extends over 14 amino acids. Deletions cut 5 bases from V and 0 bases from J, with 8 bases between. From germline, CDR1 is WSHSY and CDR2 SAAADI. In nucleotides, the CDR3 is TGCGCCAGCAGTTACCCTAGCTCCTACAATGAGCAGTTCTTC. Protein: CASSYPSSYNEQFF.

This sequence joins TRBV28 and TRBJ2-4; 7 bases agree with TRBD1. This CDR3 is built from 11 residues. Germline values: CDR1 MDHEN, CDR2 SYDVKM. This CDR3 is CAINRGDIQYF. For the CDR3, the DNA is TGTGCTATAAACAGGGGAGACATTCAGTACTTC.

In DNA, the CDR3 is TGTGCCAGCAGCCCACAGGGGATCGGGGAGCTGTTTTTT. This codes for CASSPQGIGELFF. V usage is TRBV2 and J usage is TRBJ2-2, with 7 bases matching TRBD1. CDR1 and CDR2 (germline): SNHLY, FYNNEI. This CDR3 is built from 13 residues. Losses at the gene ends were 6 bases for V and 7 bases for J; bases not matched to a gene: 5.

The J gene is TRBJ2-7, the V gene TRBV18; weak D call: TRBD1 (6 bases). Germline lookup yields CDR1 KGHSH and CDR2 LQKENI. The V gene lost 3 bases and the J gene lost 5 bases, with 11 bases spanning the gap. The CDR3 has 13 residues. The CDR3 region has the DNA TGTGCCAGCTCACCCACCAGGGGACACGAGCAGTACTTC. Residues: CASSPTRGHEQYF.

This sequence joins TRBV7-6 and TRBJ2-1; possibly TRBD2 for D (6 bases). The V end lost 5 bases, the J end lost 0 bases, and 14 bases lay between the germline ends. This CDR3 has 16 residues. Looked up from germline, CDR1 is SGHVS and CDR2 is FNYEAQ. For the CDR3, the DNA is TGTGCCAGCAGCCCCATAGCGGAAAGCTCCTACAATGAGCAGTTCTTC. Encoded protein: CASSPIAESSYNEQFF.

The V gene is TRBV7-3, the J gene TRBJ2-6; D is perhaps TRBD1 (5 bases). V was pared by 6 bases and J by 2 bases, with 11 bases between. This CDR3 has 15 amino acids. CDR1 is SGHTA and CDR2 is FQGTGA in the germline V gene. CDR3 sequence reads: CASSKTVTGANVLTF. The CDR3 nucleotides read TGTGCCAGCAGTAAGACAGTAACTGGGGCCAACGTCCTGACTTTC.

This rearrangement joins TRBV30 to TRBJ1-5, with 8 bases that match TRBD1. This CDR3 region has 16 residues. V gave up 2 bases and J gave up 1 base; unmatched junction bases: 7. The V gene's germline CDR1 is GTSNPN and CDR2 SVGIG (reference sequence). Here the CDR3 reads CAWSTRTGTSNQPQHF. CDR3 nucleotides: TGTGCCTGGAGTACCCGGACAGGGACGAGCAATCAGCCCCAGCATTTT. Looking up the rest from reference TRBV30 and TRBJ1-5 gives the full variable domain: SQTIHQWPATLVQPVGSPLSLECTVEGTSNPNLYWYRQAAGRGLQLLFYSVGIGQISSEVPQNLSASRPQDRQFILSSKKLLLSDSGFYLCAWSTRTGTSNQPQHFGDGTRLSIL.

A few counts support this clone. The chain joins TRBV10-3 to TRBJ2-7; tentatively, D is TRBD1 (6 bases). V was clipped by 7 bases and J by 0 bases, with 16 bases between them. The germline CDR1 and CDR2 sequences are ENHRY and SYGVKD. The CDR3 has 15 residues. In DNA form, the CDR3 reads TGTGCCATCACCGACCGGGACACGGGCTCCTACGAGCAGTACTTC. Its protein product is CAITDRDTGSYEQYF.

V is TRBV7-2 and J is TRBJ1-1, with D unresolved. The germline V gene has CDR1 SGHTA and CDR2 FQGNSA. Trimming removed 1 base from V and 7 bases from J, with 7 bases in between. The length of the CDR3 is 12 residues. For the CDR3, the DNA is TGTGCCAGCAGCTTAGTCGGGATTGAAGCTTTCTTT. This gives the protein CASSLVGIEAFF.

The V and J genes are TRBV19 and TRBJ2-1, with D possibly matching TRBD1 (6 bases). Germline CDR1 is LNHDA and CDR2 is SQIVND (reference sequence). V was clipped by 10 bases and J by 1 base, with 17 bases between them. The CDR3 runs 15 residues. CDR3 sequence: CAISDSQSSYNEQFF. CDR3 in DNA: TGTGCCATCTCGGACAGCCAAAGTTCCTACAATGAGCAGTTCTTC.

The V and J genes are TRBV7-2 and TRBJ1-2; tentative D call: TRBD1 (5 bases). The CDR3 extends over 13 amino acids. Germline V gives CDR1 SGHTA, CDR2 FQGNSA. Trimming stripped 1 base from V and 5 bases from J, with 8 bases between. As DNA, the CDR3 is TGTGCCAGCAGCTTAGACGGGGGTTATGGCTACACCTTC. Amino acids: CASSLDGGYGYTF.

J is TRBJ2-1 and V is TRBV10-2; 9 nucleotides align to TRBD2. CDR1 and CDR2 from the germline V gene are WSHSY and SAAADI. The ends lost 6 bases at V and 7 bases at J; junction bases unmatched: 4. The length of the CDR3 is 13 residues. CDR3 residues: CASSGTSRNEQFF. DNA of the CDR3: TGCGCCAGCAGCGGGACTAGCAGAAATGAGCAGTTCTTC.